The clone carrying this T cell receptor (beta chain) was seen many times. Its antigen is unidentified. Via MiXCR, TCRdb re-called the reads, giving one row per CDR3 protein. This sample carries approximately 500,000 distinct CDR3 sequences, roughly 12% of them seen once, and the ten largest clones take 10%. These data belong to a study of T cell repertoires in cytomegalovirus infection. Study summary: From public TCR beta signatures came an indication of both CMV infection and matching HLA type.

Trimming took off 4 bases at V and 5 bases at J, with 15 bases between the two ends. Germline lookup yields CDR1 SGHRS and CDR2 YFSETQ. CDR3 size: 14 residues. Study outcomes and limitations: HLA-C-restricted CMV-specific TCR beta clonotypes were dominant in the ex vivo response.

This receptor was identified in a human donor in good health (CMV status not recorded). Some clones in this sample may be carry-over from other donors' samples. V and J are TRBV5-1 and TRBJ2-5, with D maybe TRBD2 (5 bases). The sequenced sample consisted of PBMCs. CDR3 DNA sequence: TGCGCCAGCAGCACCGGGGAGCAGGTGGAGACCCAGTACTTC. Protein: CASSTGEQVETQYF.